These T cell receptor beta chains were read from a single sample in a study of blood T cell repertoires in COVID-19. The method was immunoSEQ multiplex PCR; TCRdb's version includes in-frame clones alone and lacks a portion of them. Among about 240,000 clones listed, about four fifths were seen once. Sample: PBMCs or T cells enriched from blood (not recorded which). Receptors were obtained from a woman aged 40-49 years who had been exposed to COVID-19. Each CDR3 is given with its conserved first and last residue. D genes are given only for firm matches. Some rows mark clone size as missing; the rest say once, few, many or name a class of expanded clone.

cdr3_length	clone_size	v_call	d_call	j_call	cdr3_nt	cdr3_aa
15	-	TRBV6-5	-	TRBJ2-7	TGTGCCAGCAGTTACCTGGACATGAGTCCCTACGAGCAGTACTTC	CASSYLDMSPYEQYF
15	-	TRBV7-6	TRBD2	TRBJ2-2	TGTGCCAGCAGCTCAGATACGGGGGGCACCGGGGAGCTGTTTTTT	CASSSDTGGTGELFF
15	-	TRBV7-2	-	TRBJ1-1	TGTGCCAGCAGCTTTCAGGGACTCTTGAACACTGAAGCTTTCTTT	CASSFQGLLNTEAFF
13	-	TRBV2	TRBD1	TRBJ1-1	TGTGCCAGCAGTCGACAGGGGAACACTGAAGCTTTCTTT	CASSRQGNTEAFF
13	few	TRBV6-1	TRBD1	TRBJ1-2	TGTGCCAGCACGCAGGGGGATAACTATGGCTACACCTTC	CASTQGDNYGYTF
13	once	TRBV11-3	-	TRBJ1-6	TGTGCCAGCAGCTTAGACCAGGGGTCACCCCTCCACTTT	CASSLDQGSPLHF
12	-	TRBV30	-	TRBJ1-1	TGTGCCTGGAGTGTACAGGGTGGTGAAGCTTTCTTT	CAWSVQGGEAFF
15	many	TRBV5-1	TRBD2	TRBJ2-1	TGCGCCAGCAGCGAGGGACTAGCGGGGGGATATGAGCAGTTCTTC	CASSEGLAGGYEQFF
14	-	TRBV3-1/TRBV3-2	-	TRBJ2-7	TGTGCCAGCAGCCAAGAAGGCGGTTCCTACGAGCAGTACTTC	CASSQEGGSYEQYF
15	-	TRBV7-3	TRBD1	TRBJ2-7	TGTGCCAGCAGCTTAGATGGGACAGGGACCTACGAGCAGTACTTC	CASSLDGTGTYEQYF
15	-	TRBV18	-	TRBJ1-5	TGTGCCAGCTCACCAGAGGTCCCGGGCAATCAGCCCCAGCATTTT	CASSPEVPGNQPQHF
16	-	TRBV12-5	TRBD1	TRBJ2-5	TGTGCTAGTGGTTTGGGGACAGGGGCCTACCAAGAGACCCAGTACTTC	CASGLGTGAYQETQYF
12	-	TRBV7-2	-	TRBJ2-3	TGTGCCAGCAGCTTCCCCCCGGATACGCAGTATTTT	CASSFPPDTQYF
16	-	TRBV28	-	TRBJ1-4	TGTGCCAGCAGTTTGGCCCTTGGGGTAGGGGGTGAAAAACTGTTTTTT	CASSLALGVGGEKLFF
15	-	TRBV25-1	-	TRBJ1-4	TGTGCCAGCAGTGACGTTGCTGCAAACGGTGAAAAACTGTTTTTT	CASSDVAANGEKLFF
14	-	TRBV11-2	TRBD2	TRBJ2-4	TGTGCCAGCAGCAGCCCTAGCGGGGGGGAGATTCAGTACTTC	CASSSPSGGEIQYF
18	-	TRBV10-1	TRBD1	TRBJ2-2	TGCGCCAGCAGTGAGTCGGAGGGGGCAGGGGGCAACACCGGGGAGCTGTTTTTT	CASSESEGAGGNTGELFF
15	-	TRBV3-1/TRBV3-2	TRBD2	TRBJ2-7	TGTGCCAGCAGCCAGGCTAGCGGGGGACCTTACGAGCAGTACTTC	CASSQASGGPYEQYF
15	-	TRBV2	-	TRBJ2-3	TGTGCCAGCAGTTCCCTTGGACAGAGCACAGATACGCAGTATTTT	CASSSLGQSTDTQYF
13	-	TRBV29-1	TRBD1	TRBJ1-1	TGCAGCGCCGAAGGGGGCCGGACCACTGAAGCTTTCTTT	CSAEGGRTTEAFF
14	-	TRBV3-1/TRBV3-2	-	TRBJ1-5	TGTGCCAGCAGCCAGCGGGGGTTAAATCAGCCCCAGCATTTT	CASSQRGLNQPQHF
15	once	TRBV7-6	-	TRBJ1-5	TGTGCCAGCAGCTTAGCGGGAGGGCCAAATCAGCCCCAGCATTTT	CASSLAGGPNQPQHF
15	once	TRBV10-3	-	TRBJ2-7	TGTGCCATCAGTGAGTCGGAGGGGACGCCCTACGAGCAGTACTTC	CAISESEGTPYEQYF
15	once	TRBV28	-	TRBJ1-6	TGTGCCAGCAGAACATATACAGGGCCCAATTCACCCCTCCACTTT	CASRTYTGPNSPLHF
15	-	TRBV7-2	TRBD2	TRBJ2-1	TGTGCCAGCAGCCGTACTAGCGGCCCCTACAATGAGCAGTTCTTC	CASSRTSGPYNEQFF
16	-	TRBV10-3	TRBD2	TRBJ2-1	TGTGCCATCAGTAACCAGATAGCGGGAGTCGACAATGAGCAGTTCTTC	CAISNQIAGVDNEQFF
16	-	TRBV18	-	TRBJ2-4	TGTGCCAGCTCACGTGGACCGGGAGTCGCTGAAAACATTCAGTACTTC	CASSRGPGVAENIQYF
13	-	TRBV30	-	TRBJ1-3	TGTGCCTGGGGGGAGGACCGTGGAAACACCATATATTTT	CAWGEDRGNTIYF
16	-	TRBV6-5	-	TRBJ2-3	TGTGCCAGCAGTTACTCGACTAGCAGGGGACGTGGGGCGCAGTATTTT	CASSYSTSRGRGAQYF
14	-	TRBV7-3	TRBD1	TRBJ1-6	TGTGCCAGCAGCTTAGGGACAGTACCCTCACCCCTCCACTTT	CASSLGTVPSPLHF
16	-	TRBV5-1	TRBD2	TRBJ2-1	TGCGCCAGCAGCTTGAACGGACTAGCGGGTACTAATGAGCAGTTCTTC	CASSLNGLAGTNEQFF
16	-	TRBV5-1	-	TRBJ1-6	TGCGCCAGCAGCCCCCAGACTGCCGCCTCTGGTTCACCCCTCCACTTT	CASSPQTAASGSPLHF
14	-	TRBV7-9	TRBD1	TRBJ1-1	TGTGCCAGCAGCTACGGACAGGGGGCGGCTGAAGCTTTCTTT	CASSYGQGAAEAFF
15	-	TRBV13	-	TRBJ1-6	TGTGCCAGCAGAATAAAAGGACACCATAATTCACCCCTCCACTTT	CASRIKGHHNSPLHF
15	-	TRBV18	-	TRBJ2-7	TGTGCCAGCTCACCTCCTTCGGTAGTCAGGGGAGAGCAGTACTTC	CASSPPSVVRGEQYF
18	-	TRBV7-3	TRBD2	TRBJ2-1	TGTGCCAGCAGCTTCACGGGACTAGCGGGGGCGGAATACAATGAGCAGTTCTTC	CASSFTGLAGAEYNEQFF
18	once	TRBV19	TRBD2	TRBJ2-1	TGTGCCAGTAGTATTGGGCTAGCGGGGGGCCTCCTAAGGGATGAGCAGTTCTTC	CASSIGLAGGLLRDEQFF
15	once	TRBV28	TRBD1	TRBJ1-1	TGTGCCAGCGTATGGGGGACAGCCTCGGGCACTGAAGCTTTCTTT	CASVWGTASGTEAFF
15	once	TRBV7-6	-	TRBJ2-2	TGTGCCAGCAGCTTAGCGGTCGGGGACACCGGGGAGCTGTTTTTT	CASSLAVGDTGELFF